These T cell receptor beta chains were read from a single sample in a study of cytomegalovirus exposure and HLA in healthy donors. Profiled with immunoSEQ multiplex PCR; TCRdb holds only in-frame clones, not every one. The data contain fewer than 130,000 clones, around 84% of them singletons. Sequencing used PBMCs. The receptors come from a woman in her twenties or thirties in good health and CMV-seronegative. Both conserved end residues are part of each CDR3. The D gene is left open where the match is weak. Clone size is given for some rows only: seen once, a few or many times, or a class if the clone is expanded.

cdr3_aa: CASSVGSPPAFF
cdr3_nt: TGTGCCAGTAGTGTCGGTTCTCCCCCAGCTTTCTTT
j_call: TRBJ1-1
v_call: TRBV19
clone_size: NA
d_call: NA

cdr3_aa: CARSFFANRDSVSSGANVLTF
cdr3_nt: TGTGCCAGAAGCTTTTTTGCTAACCGGGACAGCGTCTCCTCTGGGGCCAACGTCCTGACTTTC
j_call: TRBJ2-6
v_call: TRBV5-3
clone_size: NA
d_call: TRBD1

cdr3_aa: CASSRQGINTIYF
cdr3_nt: TGTGCCAGTAGCCGACAGGGGATAAACACCATATATTTT
j_call: TRBJ1-3
v_call: TRBV19
clone_size: NA
d_call: TRBD1

cdr3_aa: CASSPQQGGQGRTSTNEKLFF
cdr3_nt: TGTGCCAGCAGTCCCCAACAAGGCGGACAGGGGCGAACCTCAACTAATGAAAAACTGTTTTTT
j_call: TRBJ1-4
v_call: TRBV27
clone_size: NA
d_call: TRBD1

cdr3_aa: CASSLPGGYGYTF
cdr3_nt: TGCGCCAGCAGCTTGCCAGGGGGCTATGGCTACACCTTC
j_call: TRBJ1-2
v_call: TRBV5-1
clone_size: NA
d_call: TRBD1

cdr3_aa: CASSSTDTSGLNNEQFF
cdr3_nt: TGTGCCAGCAGTTCTACCGATACTAGCGGTCTAAACAATGAGCAGTTCTTC
j_call: TRBJ2-1
v_call: TRBV28
clone_size: NA
d_call: TRBD2

cdr3_aa: CASSPGQGAGDTQYF
cdr3_nt: TGTGCCAGCAGCCCAGGACAGGGGGCAGGAGATACGCAGTATTTT
j_call: TRBJ2-3
v_call: TRBV7-9
clone_size: NA
d_call: TRBD1

cdr3_aa: CASSWDKWDNEQFF
cdr3_nt: TGCGCCAGCAGCTGGGACAAGTGGGACAATGAGCAGTTCTTC
j_call: TRBJ2-1
v_call: TRBV5-1
clone_size: NA
d_call: NA

cdr3_aa: CASSLGTKETQYF
cdr3_nt: TGTGCCAGCAGCTTAGGTACAAAAGAGACCCAGTACTTC
j_call: TRBJ2-5
v_call: TRBV11-2
clone_size: NA
d_call: NA

cdr3_aa: CASSQEVPGGSIYGYTF
cdr3_nt: TGCGCCAGCAGCCAAGAAGTTCCAGGGGGCTCGATCTATGGCTACACCTTC
j_call: TRBJ1-2
v_call: TRBV4-3
clone_size: NA
d_call: TRBD1

cdr3_aa: CASSLALREVNYGYTF
cdr3_nt: TGTGCCAGCAGCTTAGCCCTACGTGAGGTAAATTATGGCTACACCTTC
j_call: TRBJ1-2
v_call: TRBV7-9
clone_size: NA
d_call: NA

cdr3_aa: CAWTGGHYGYTF
cdr3_nt: TGTGCCTGGACAGGGGGTCACTATGGCTACACCTTC
j_call: TRBJ1-2
v_call: TRBV30
clone_size: NA
d_call: TRBD1

cdr3_aa: CAWKGAYYGYTF
cdr3_nt: TGTGCCTGGAAGGGGGCCTACTATGGCTACACCTTC
j_call: TRBJ1-2
v_call: TRBV30
clone_size: NA
d_call: TRBD1

cdr3_aa: CASSLVAGGLGNTEAFF
cdr3_nt: TGTGCCAGCAGCTTGGTCGCGGGGGGTTTAGGGAACACTGAAGCTTTCTTT
j_call: TRBJ1-1
v_call: TRBV7-8
clone_size: NA
d_call: NA

cdr3_aa: CASSRYQGPDTQYF
cdr3_nt: TGTGCCAGCTCCCGGTATCAGGGCCCCGATACGCAGTATTTT
j_call: TRBJ2-3
v_call: TRBV7-3
clone_size: NA
d_call: NA

cdr3_aa: CASSSTLTGKEKLFF
cdr3_nt: TGTGCCAGCAGTTCAACCTTGACAGGGAAGGAAAAACTGTTTTTT
j_call: TRBJ1-4
v_call: TRBV28
clone_size: few
d_call: TRBD1

cdr3_aa: CASSKTATNEKLFF
cdr3_nt: TGTGCCAGCAGCAAAACAGCAACTAATGAAAAACTGTTTTTT
j_call: TRBJ1-4
v_call: TRBV21-1
clone_size: NA
d_call: NA

cdr3_aa: CASSRGTGGNTEAFF
cdr3_nt: TGTGCCAGCAGTCGGGGGACAGGCGGGAACACTGAAGCTTTCTTT
j_call: TRBJ1-1
v_call: TRBV5-4
clone_size: NA
d_call: TRBD1

cdr3_aa: CASSFYYEQYF
cdr3_nt: TGTGCCAGCAGCTTCTACTACGAGCAGTACTTC
j_call: TRBJ2-7
v_call: TRBV7-2
clone_size: NA
d_call: NA

cdr3_aa: CASSLEQGDYGYTF
cdr3_nt: TGTGCCAGCAGCTTAGAACAGGGGGACTATGGCTACACCTTC
j_call: TRBJ1-2
v_call: TRBV7-9
clone_size: NA
d_call: TRBD1

cdr3_aa: CASRPGTGSSYEQYF
cdr3_nt: TGTGCCAGCAGACCGGGGACAGGGAGCTCCTACGAGCAGTACTTC
j_call: TRBJ2-7
v_call: TRBV6-6
clone_size: few
d_call: TRBD1

cdr3_aa: CATTEGAQETQYF
cdr3_nt: TGTGCCACCACTGAAGGGGCACAAGAGACCCAGTACTTC
j_call: TRBJ2-5
v_call: TRBV15
clone_size: NA
d_call: NA

cdr3_aa: CARRAAANTGELFF
cdr3_nt: TGTGCCCGGAGGGCGGCAGCGAACACCGGGGAGCTGTTTTTT
j_call: TRBJ2-2
v_call: TRBV2
clone_size: NA
d_call: NA

cdr3_aa: CASSYTGGSTYEQYF
cdr3_nt: TGTGCCAGCAGTTATACGGGCGGGAGCACCTACGAGCAGTACTTC
j_call: TRBJ2-7
v_call: TRBV6-5
clone_size: NA
d_call: TRBD2

cdr3_aa: CAGSLAPGQVGSEAFF
cdr3_nt: TGTGCCGGCAGCTTAGCGCCGGGACAGGTGGGGTCTGAAGCTTTCTTT
j_call: TRBJ1-1
v_call: TRBV7-6
clone_size: NA
d_call: TRBD1

cdr3_aa: CASTLSGLSDEQYF
cdr3_nt: TGCGCCAGCACCCTATCGGGACTGTCCGACGAGCAGTACTTC
j_call: TRBJ2-7
v_call: TRBV5-1
clone_size: NA
d_call: NA

cdr3_aa: CASSLSRRATNEKLFF
cdr3_nt: TGTGCCAGCAGTCTCTCCCGGAGAGCAACTAATGAAAAACTGTTTTTT
j_call: TRBJ1-4
v_call: TRBV28
clone_size: NA
d_call: NA

cdr3_aa: CASRGQTNQPQHF
cdr3_nt: TGTGCCAGCAGGGGACAGACCAATCAGCCCCAGCATTTT
j_call: TRBJ1-5
v_call: TRBV2
clone_size: NA
d_call: TRBD1

cdr3_aa: CASSQVETGWNYEQYF
cdr3_nt: TGTGCCAGCAGTCAGGTTGAGACAGGGTGGAACTACGAGCAGTACTTC
j_call: TRBJ2-7
v_call: TRBV2
clone_size: NA
d_call: TRBD1

cdr3_aa: CSVPYDLATDTQYF
cdr3_nt: TGCAGCGTCCCGTACGACTTGGCCACAGATACGCAGTATTTT
j_call: TRBJ2-3
v_call: TRBV29-1
clone_size: NA
d_call: NA

cdr3_aa: CASSIGQLSSYNEQFF
cdr3_nt: TGTGCCAGCAGCATAGGACAGCTGAGCTCCTACAATGAGCAGTTCTTC
j_call: TRBJ2-1
v_call: TRBV5-4
clone_size: NA
d_call: NA

cdr3_aa: CATSTGGGQPQHF
cdr3_nt: TGTGCCACCAGCACAGGGGGAGGTCAGCCCCAGCATTTT
j_call: TRBJ1-5
v_call: TRBV15
clone_size: NA
d_call: TRBD1

cdr3_aa: CSVASGRAPPMSTDTQYF
cdr3_nt: TGCAGCGTGGCTAGCGGGAGGGCCCCCCCTATGAGCACAGATACGCAGTATTTT
j_call: TRBJ2-3
v_call: TRBV29-1
clone_size: once
d_call: TRBD2

cdr3_aa: CATEQASYEQYF
cdr3_nt: TGTGCCACCGAACAGGCTTCCTACGAGCAGTACTTC
j_call: TRBJ2-7
v_call: TRBV2
clone_size: NA
d_call: NA

cdr3_aa: CASSPTRGQETQYF
cdr3_nt: TGTGCCAGCAGCCCCACCCGGGGCCAAGAGACCCAGTACTTC
j_call: TRBJ2-5
v_call: TRBV7-3
clone_size: medium-sized
d_call: NA

cdr3_aa: CASSRRDTEAFF
cdr3_nt: TGTGCCAGCAGCCGCAGGGACACTGAAGCTTTCTTT
j_call: TRBJ1-1
v_call: TRBV7-9
clone_size: NA
d_call: NA

cdr3_aa: CASSSGQGAGEQYF
cdr3_nt: TGTGCCAGCAGTTCGGGACAGGGGGCAGGGGAGCAGTACTTC
j_call: TRBJ2-7
v_call: TRBV28
clone_size: NA
d_call: TRBD1

cdr3_aa: CSVARDRGLWGYTF
cdr3_nt: TGCAGCGTTGCCCGGGACAGGGGGCTTTGGGGCTACACCTTC
j_call: TRBJ1-2
v_call: TRBV29-1
clone_size: NA
d_call: TRBD1

cdr3_aa: CASSYSGSEQYF
cdr3_nt: TGTGCCAGCAGTTACTCGGGGAGCGAGCAGTACTTC
j_call: TRBJ2-7
v_call: TRBV6-6
clone_size: NA
d_call: NA

cdr3_aa: CASSQGDRRSEQYF
cdr3_nt: TGCGCCAGCAGCCAAGGGGACAGGAGGAGTGAGCAGTACTTC
j_call: TRBJ2-7
v_call: TRBV4-1
clone_size: NA
d_call: TRBD1

cdr3_aa: CATSVARGSYEQYF
cdr3_nt: TGTGCCACCAGTGTGGCCAGGGGCTCCTACGAGCAGTACTTC
j_call: TRBJ2-7
v_call: TRBV15
clone_size: NA
d_call: NA

cdr3_aa: CASSLAKPGLANSYNEQFF
cdr3_nt: TGCGCCAGCAGCTTGGCGAAACCGGGACTAGCAAACTCCTACAATGAGCAGTTCTTC
j_call: TRBJ2-1
v_call: TRBV5-1
clone_size: NA
d_call: TRBD2

cdr3_aa: CASSLVTGGSGNTIYF
cdr3_nt: TGTGCCAGCAGCTTAGTGACAGGGGGCTCTGGAAACACCATATATTTT
j_call: TRBJ1-3
v_call: TRBV7-8
clone_size: NA
d_call: TRBD1

cdr3_aa: CASSSLMNRETGNTIYF
cdr3_nt: TGTGCCAGCAGTTCTCTGATGAACAGGGAAACTGGAAACACCATATATTTT
j_call: TRBJ1-3
v_call: TRBV28
clone_size: NA
d_call: NA

cdr3_aa: CAWSVFAGMETQYF
cdr3_nt: TGTGCCTGGAGTGTGTTCGCAGGGATGGAGACCCAGTACTTC
j_call: TRBJ2-5
v_call: TRBV30
clone_size: NA
d_call: NA

cdr3_aa: CASSPRGHEQYF
cdr3_nt: TGTGCCAGCAGTCCAAGGGGTCACGAGCAGTACTTC
j_call: TRBJ2-7
v_call: TRBV2
clone_size: NA
d_call: NA

cdr3_aa: CATSGGVRNTEAFF
cdr3_nt: TGTGCCACCTCAGGAGGGGTGAGGAACACTGAAGCTTTCTTT
j_call: TRBJ1-1
v_call: TRBV13
clone_size: NA
d_call: NA

cdr3_aa: CAWSVLGSGRMRYGYTF
cdr3_nt: TGTGCCTGGAGTGTATTAGGCAGCGGACGAATGCGGTATGGCTACACCTTC
j_call: TRBJ1-2
v_call: TRBV30
clone_size: NA
d_call: NA

cdr3_aa: CSVAGGVTDTQYF
cdr3_nt: TGCAGCGTTGCTGGCGGGGTCACAGATACGCAGTATTTT
j_call: TRBJ2-3
v_call: TRBV29-1
clone_size: NA
d_call: NA

cdr3_aa: CAIRDRPNEKLFF
cdr3_nt: TGTGCCATCAGGGACAGACCTAATGAAAAACTGTTTTTT
j_call: TRBJ1-4
v_call: TRBV10-3
clone_size: few
d_call: NA

cdr3_aa: CASSFGTGGPDTEAFF
cdr3_nt: TGTGCCAGCAGCTTCGGGACAGGGGGCCCGGACACTGAAGCTTTCTTT
j_call: TRBJ1-1
v_call: TRBV7-3
clone_size: NA
d_call: TRBD1

cdr3_aa: CASSLGGGTGELFF
cdr3_nt: TGCGCCAGCAGCTTGGGCGGAGGCACCGGGGAGCTGTTTTTT
j_call: TRBJ2-2
v_call: TRBV5-1
clone_size: NA
d_call: NA

cdr3_aa: CASSLDIADYNEQFF
cdr3_nt: TGTGCCAGCAGCCTAGACATAGCGGATTACAATGAGCAGTTCTTC
j_call: TRBJ2-1
v_call: TRBV7-3
clone_size: once
d_call: NA

cdr3_aa: CATSPRRVTEAFF
cdr3_nt: TGTGCCACCAGCCCTCGACGGGTCACTGAAGCTTTCTTT
j_call: TRBJ1-1
v_call: TRBV15
clone_size: NA
d_call: NA

cdr3_aa: CASSPGTEPFTDTQYF
cdr3_nt: TGTGCCAGCAGCCCTGGGACAGAACCTTTCACAGATACGCAGTATTTT
j_call: TRBJ2-3
v_call: TRBV7-9
clone_size: NA
d_call: TRBD1

cdr3_aa: CAWSGTSGETQYF
cdr3_nt: TGTGCCTGGAGTGGGACATCAGGAGAGACCCAGTACTTC
j_call: TRBJ2-5
v_call: TRBV30
clone_size: NA
d_call: NA

cdr3_aa: CASSDPGAYNEQFF
cdr3_nt: TGTGCCAGCAGCGATCCCGGGGCCTACAATGAGCAGTTCTTC
j_call: TRBJ2-1
v_call: TRBV9
clone_size: NA
d_call: NA

cdr3_aa: CASRPAGANTEAFF
cdr3_nt: TGTGCCAGCAGACCCGCTGGGGCGAACACTGAAGCTTTCTTT
j_call: TRBJ1-1
v_call: TRBV7-2
clone_size: NA
d_call: NA